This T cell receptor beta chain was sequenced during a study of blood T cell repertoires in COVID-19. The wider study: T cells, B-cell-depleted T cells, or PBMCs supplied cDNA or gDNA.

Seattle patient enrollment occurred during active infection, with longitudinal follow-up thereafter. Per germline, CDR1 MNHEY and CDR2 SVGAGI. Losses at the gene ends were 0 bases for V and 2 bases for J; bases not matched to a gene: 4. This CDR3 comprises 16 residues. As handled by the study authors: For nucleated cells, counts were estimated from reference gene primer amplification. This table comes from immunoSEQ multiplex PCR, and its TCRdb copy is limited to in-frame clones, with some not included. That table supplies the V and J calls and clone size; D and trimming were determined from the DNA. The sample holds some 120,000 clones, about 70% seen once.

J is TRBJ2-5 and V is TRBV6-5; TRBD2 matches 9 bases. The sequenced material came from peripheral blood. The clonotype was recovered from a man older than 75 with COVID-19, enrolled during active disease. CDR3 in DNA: TGTGCCAGCAGTTACTCAAAGACTAGCGGACAAGAGACCCAGTACTTC. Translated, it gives CASSYSKTSGQETQYF.